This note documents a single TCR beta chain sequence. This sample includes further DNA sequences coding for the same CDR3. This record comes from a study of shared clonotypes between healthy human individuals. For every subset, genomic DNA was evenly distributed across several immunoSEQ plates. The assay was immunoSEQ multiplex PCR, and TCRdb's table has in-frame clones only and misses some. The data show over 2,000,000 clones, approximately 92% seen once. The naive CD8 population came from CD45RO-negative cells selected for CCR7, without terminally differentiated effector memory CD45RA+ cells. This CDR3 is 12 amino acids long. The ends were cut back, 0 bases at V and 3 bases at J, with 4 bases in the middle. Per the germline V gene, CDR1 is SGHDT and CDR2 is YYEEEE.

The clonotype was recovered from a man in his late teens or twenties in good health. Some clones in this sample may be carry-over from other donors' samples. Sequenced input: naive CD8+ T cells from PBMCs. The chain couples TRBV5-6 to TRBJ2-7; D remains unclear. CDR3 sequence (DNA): TGTGCCAGCAGCTTGGAGGACTACGAGCAGTACTTC. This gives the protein CASSLEDYEQYF.